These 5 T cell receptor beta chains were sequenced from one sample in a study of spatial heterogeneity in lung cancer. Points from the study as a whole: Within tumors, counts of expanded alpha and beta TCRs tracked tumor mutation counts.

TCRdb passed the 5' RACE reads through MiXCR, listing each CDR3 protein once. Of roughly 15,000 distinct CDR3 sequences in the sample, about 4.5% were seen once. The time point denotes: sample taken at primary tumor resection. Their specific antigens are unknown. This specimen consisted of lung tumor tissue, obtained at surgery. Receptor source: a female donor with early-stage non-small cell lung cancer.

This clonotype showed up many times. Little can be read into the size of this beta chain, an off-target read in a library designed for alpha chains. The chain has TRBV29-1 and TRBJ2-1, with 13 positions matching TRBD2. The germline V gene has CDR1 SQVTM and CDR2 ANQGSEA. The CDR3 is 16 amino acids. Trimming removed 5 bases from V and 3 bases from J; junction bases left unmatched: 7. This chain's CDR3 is CSVIFGTSGNYNEQFF. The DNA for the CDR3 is TGCAGCGTTATTTTCGGGACTAGCGGGAACTACAATGAGCAGTTCTTC.

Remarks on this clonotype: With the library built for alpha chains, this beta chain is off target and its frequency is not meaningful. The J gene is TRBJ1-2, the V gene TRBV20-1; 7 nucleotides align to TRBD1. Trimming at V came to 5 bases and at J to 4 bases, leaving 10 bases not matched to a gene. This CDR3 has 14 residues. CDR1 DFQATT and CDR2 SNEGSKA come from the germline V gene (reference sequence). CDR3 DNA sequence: TGCAGTGCTCCCCGACAGGGACAGACCTATGGCTACACCTTC. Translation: CSAPRQGQTYGYTF.

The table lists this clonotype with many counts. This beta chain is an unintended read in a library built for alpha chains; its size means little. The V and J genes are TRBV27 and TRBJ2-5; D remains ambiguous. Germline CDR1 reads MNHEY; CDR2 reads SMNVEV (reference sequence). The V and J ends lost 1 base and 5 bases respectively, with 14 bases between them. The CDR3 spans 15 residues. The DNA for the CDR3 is TGTGCCAGCAGTTTATTCGGCGGAGTAGCTGAGACCCAGTACTTC. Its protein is CASSLFGGVAETQYF.

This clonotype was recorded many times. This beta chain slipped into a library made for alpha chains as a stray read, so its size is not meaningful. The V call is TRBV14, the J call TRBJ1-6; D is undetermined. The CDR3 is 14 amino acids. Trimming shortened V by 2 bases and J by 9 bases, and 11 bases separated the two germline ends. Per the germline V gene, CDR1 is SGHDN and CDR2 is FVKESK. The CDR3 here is CASSQSLGISPLHF. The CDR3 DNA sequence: TGTGCCAGCAGCCAATCGCTTGGGATTTCACCCCTCCACTTT.

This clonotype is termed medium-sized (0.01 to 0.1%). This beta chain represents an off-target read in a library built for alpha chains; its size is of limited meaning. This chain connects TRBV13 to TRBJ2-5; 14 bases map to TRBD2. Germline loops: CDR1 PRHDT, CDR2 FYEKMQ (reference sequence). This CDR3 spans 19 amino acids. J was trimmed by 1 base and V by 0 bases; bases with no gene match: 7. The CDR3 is CASSLGTSGGAEGQETQYF. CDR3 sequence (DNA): TGTGCCAGCAGCTTAGGGACTAGCGGGGGGGCCGAGGGCCAAGAGACCCAGTACTTC.